This T cell receptor beta chain appears in the sequencing data of a study of blood T cell repertoires in COVID-19. Study-level background: Spain, Italy and the United States supplied samples that represented acute and convalescent COVID-19. T cells, B-cell-depleted T cells, or PBMCs provided the cDNA or gDNA that served as material.

The germline gives CDR1 KGHSH, CDR2 LQKENI. This CDR3 region has 12 residues. Trimming took off 10 bases at V and 5 bases at J, with 14 bases between the two ends. Enrolled during active infection, Seattle patients were then followed longitudinally. As originally analysed: Amplification from reference gene primers served as the basis for estimated nucleated cell counts. Only in-frame clones appear in the TCRdb table, and some are missing; sequencing was by immunoSEQ multiplex PCR. V and J calls and clone size come straight from that table; D and trimming were deduced from the DNA. The table includes 150,000 or so clones, around 87% detected once.

The sample was peripheral blood. This chain uses TRBV18 with TRBJ2-5; D gene ambiguous. This clonotype originated in a man in his sixties with COVID-19, enrolled during active disease. In DNA, the CDR3 is TGTGCCACCGGAGAACTGTTGGAGACCCAGTACTTC. Protein product: CATGELLETQYF.